Listed below are T cell receptor beta chains from one sample, sequenced in a study of blood T cell repertoires in COVID-19. Assay: immunoSEQ multiplex PCR; the TCRdb copy retains only in-frame clones and omits some. Of about 300,000 clones listed, 85% to 90% were seen once; the top ten hold about 4.2%. Material: PBMCs or T cells enriched from blood (not recorded which). The receptors were gathered from a man aged 30 to 45 who had recovered from COVID-19. The CDR3 runs from the conserved cysteine through the conserved F or W. D genes are given only for firm matches. Expanded clones get a size class; other rows say once, few or many, or leave the size out.

d_gene	abundance	j_gene	v_gene	CDR3aa	CDR3nt
TRBD1	-	TRBJ1-1	TRBV7-6	CASSLGRQGTTEAFF	TGTGCCAGCAGCTTAGGGCGACAGGGGACCACTGAAGCTTTCTTT
-	once	TRBJ2-7	TRBV2	CASRAPSGAYEQYF	TGTGCCAGCAGGGCCCCCAGCGGCGCCTACGAGCAGTACTTC
-	-	TRBJ1-1	TRBV11-2	CASSLPGLNTEAFF	TGTGCCAGCAGCTTACCAGGGCTGAACACTGAAGCTTTCTTT
TRBD1	-	TRBJ1-2	TRBV11-2	CASSLGQGAIYGYTF	TGTGCCAGCAGCTTAGGACAGGGGGCGATCTATGGCTACACCTTC
TRBD2	-	TRBJ2-3	TRBV12-5	CASGPYPGLAGGADTQYF	TGTGCTAGTGGTCCGTACCCTGGACTAGCGGGGGGCGCAGATACGCAGTATTTT
TRBD2	-	TRBJ2-5	TRBV4-1	CASRSGGLQETQYF	TGCGCCAGCAGGTCGGGGGGTTTACAAGAGACCCAGTACTTC
-	-	TRBJ2-7	TRBV12-5	CASGLTGVLYEQYF	TGTGCTAGTGGTTTAACGGGAGTCTTATACGAGCAGTACTTC
-	-	TRBJ2-3	TRBV28	CASKRGLRTDTQYF	TGTGCCAGCAAGCGCGGACTACGCACAGATACGCAGTATTTT
-	-	TRBJ1-5	TRBV2	CASSLDSTNQPQHF	TGTGCCAGCAGTCTCGACAGTACCAATCAGCCCCAGCATTTT
TRBD1	-	TRBJ2-3	TRBV5-1	CASSGTGGTDTQYF	TGCGCCAGCAGCGGGACAGGGGGCACAGATACGCAGTATTTT
-	-	TRBJ2-2	TRBV19	CASRARDTGNTGELFF	TGTGCCAGTAGAGCAAGGGACACCGGGAACACCGGGGAGCTGTTTTTT
TRBD2	-	TRBJ2-2	TRBV4-2	CASSPGTSGRNGGELFF	TGTGCCAGCAGCCCCGGGACTAGCGGGAGGAATGGCGGGGAGCTGTTTTTT
TRBD1	-	TRBJ2-1	TRBV10-2	CASRRQGSSNEQFF	TGCGCCAGCAGGAGACAGGGTTCATCGAATGAGCAGTTCTTC
TRBD2	once	TRBJ2-7	TRBV4-1	CASSRLAGEPEQYF	TGCGCCAGCAGCCGACTAGCGGGAGAACCCGAGCAGTACTTC
-	-	TRBJ2-7	TRBV5-1	CASSPYRELGNEQYF	TGCGCCAGCAGCCCCTACAGGGAGTTGGGCAACGAGCAGTACTTC
-	-	TRBJ1-5	TRBV2	CASSGEGVQPQHF	TGTGCCAGCAGTGGTGAGGGGGTTCAGCCCCAGCATTTT
-	-	TRBJ1-6	TRBV6-5	CASRWDTNNSPLHF	TGTGCCAGCAGGTGGGACACCAATAATTCACCCCTCCACTTT
-	-	TRBJ1-2	TRBV5-4	CASSLGGQRGNYGYTF	TGTGCCAGCAGCTTGGGCGGACAGAGAGGAAACTATGGCTACACCTTC
TRBD1	-	TRBJ1-5	TRBV5-4	CASSPDRDQPQHF	TGTGCCAGCAGCCCGGACAGGGACCAGCCCCAGCATTTT
TRBD1	-	TRBJ1-6	TRBV19	CASSPDRGRLGINSPLHF	TGTGCCAGTAGTCCCGACAGGGGCCGCTTAGGCATAAATTCACCCCTCCACTTT
-	-	TRBJ1-1	TRBV12-3/TRBV12-4	CASRPGVDTEAFF	TGTGCCAGCAGGCCGGGGGTGGACACTGAAGCTTTCTTT
-	-	TRBJ2-2	TRBV6-4	CASSDIWPSGRAGELFF	TGTGCCAGCAGTGACATTTGGCCAAGCGGGCGGGCCGGGGAGCTGTTTTTT
-	-	TRBJ1-1	TRBV11-2	CASSRNRENTEAFF	TGTGCCAGCAGCCGAAACAGGGAGAACACTGAAGCTTTCTTT
-	-	TRBJ2-7	TRBV28	CASSLGGTALVQYF	TGTGCCAGCAGTTTGGGCGGGACAGCGTTAGTGCAGTACTTC
TRBD2	-	TRBJ2-7	TRBV12-3/TRBV12-4	CATNDGEGEQYF	TGTGCCACCAACGACGGGGAGGGCGAGCAGTACTTC
TRBD1	-	TRBJ2-7	TRBV6-6	CASIPGQGYEQYF	TGTGCCAGCATCCCAGGACAGGGCTACGAGCAGTACTTC
TRBD1	-	TRBJ2-1	TRBV5-1	CASSLGTDRAFYNEQFF	TGCGCCAGCAGCTTGGGAACGGACAGGGCTTTTTACAATGAGCAGTTCTTC
TRBD1	-	TRBJ2-7	TRBV7-6	CASSARQGTGEQYF	TGTGCCAGCAGCGCGCGACAGGGGACCGGCGAGCAGTACTTC
-	-	TRBJ1-1	TRBV6-1	CASSEDPGRNTEAFF	TGTGCCAGCAGTGAAGATCCGGGGAGGAACACTGAAGCTTTCTTT
TRBD2	-	TRBJ2-1	TRBV3-1/TRBV3-2	CASSPSGVSYNEQFF	TGTGCCAGCAGCCCTAGCGGGGTTTCCTACAATGAGCAGTTCTTC
TRBD2	-	TRBJ2-7	TRBV3-1/TRBV3-2	CASSQAAGGAEQYF	TGTGCCAGCAGCCAAGCAGCGGGGGGTGCCGAGCAGTACTTC
-	-	TRBJ1-5	TRBV3-1/TRBV3-2	CASSQQGQPQHF	TGTGCCAGCAGCCAACAGGGTCAGCCCCAGCATTTT
-	once	TRBJ1-3	TRBV25-1	CASSERVPGNTIYF	TGTGCCAGCAGTGAACGAGTCCCTGGAAACACCATATATTTT
-	once	TRBJ2-5	TRBV2	CASSILVQETQYF	TGTGCCAGCAGTATCCTAGTCCAAGAGACCCAGTACTTC
-	-	TRBJ2-1	TRBV5-1	CASSLVFREAYNEQFF	TGCGCCAGCAGCTTGGTATTCCGGGAAGCCTACAATGAGCAGTTCTTC
-	-	TRBJ1-3	TRBV10-2	CASSVMAGAIGNTIYF	TGCGCCAGCAGTGTGATGGCAGGGGCCATAGGAAACACCATATATTTT
TRBD1	-	TRBJ1-1	TRBV27	CASRKTGQGAGNTEAFF	TGTGCCAGCAGGAAGACTGGACAGGGGGCGGGGAACACTGAAGCTTTCTTT
-	once	TRBJ2-3	TRBV23-1	CASSQLGQALEDTQYF	TGCGCCAGCAGTCAATTGGGGCAGGCACTCGAAGATACGCAGTATTTT
-	-	TRBJ1-4	TRBV2	CATGQNQNEKLFF	TGTGCCACCGGACAGAACCAAAATGAAAAACTGTTTTTT
-	-	TRBJ1-2	TRBV19	CASSIEGWQTNYGYTF	TGTGCCAGTAGTATCGAAGGCTGGCAGACAAACTATGGCTACACCTTC
-	-	TRBJ2-1	TRBV5-1	CASSTWEQPEDEQFF	TGCGCCAGCAGCACGTGGGAACAGCCGGAGGATGAGCAGTTCTTC
-	-	TRBJ2-1	TRBV29-1	CSATGKGSSYNEQFF	TGCAGCGCGACAGGAAAAGGGTCCTCCTACAATGAGCAGTTCTTC
TRBD1	-	TRBJ1-1	TRBV19	CATRLTGSSNTEAFF	TGTGCCACCCGTTTGACAGGGAGCTCGAACACTGAAGCTTTCTTT
-	-	TRBJ2-1	TRBV2	CASSETGYYNEQFF	TGTGCCAGCAGTGAGACAGGCTACTACAATGAGCAGTTCTTC
TRBD1	-	TRBJ1-4	TRBV5-1	CASSTATGVGEKLFF	TGCGCCAGCAGCACCGCTACAGGGGTCGGTGAAAAACTGTTTTTT
TRBD2	once	TRBJ2-7	TRBV13	CASSLKREVEREQYF	TGTGCCAGCAGCTTAAAGCGGGAGGTTGAACGCGAGCAGTACTTC
-	once	TRBJ2-1	TRBV10-3	CAISEPTGSSYNEQFF	TGTGCCATCAGTGAGCCGACCGGGAGCTCCTACAATGAGCAGTTCTTC
-	-	TRBJ1-2	TRBV28	CASSVGQHYGYTF	TGTGCCAGCAGCGTTGGACAGCACTATGGCTACACCTTC
TRBD1	few	TRBJ1-2	TRBV30	CAWSADRGLGGYTF	TGTGCCTGGAGTGCCGACAGGGGGCTAGGTGGCTACACCTTC
TRBD1	-	TRBJ2-7	TRBV15	CATSSRTGGFEQYF	TGTGCCACCAGCAGTAGGACAGGGGGCTTCGAGCAGTACTTC
TRBD1	-	TRBJ2-1	TRBV29-1	CSVARTGDPNDSYNEQFF	TGCAGCGTAGCCCGGACAGGGGACCCTAACGACTCCTACAATGAGCAGTTCTTC
TRBD1	-	TRBJ1-6	TRBV4-2	CASRDRDRVFDSPLHF	TGTGCCAGCAGAGACAGGGACAGGGTGTTTGATTCACCCCTCCACTTT